This TCR beta chain was sequenced for a study of shared clonotypes between healthy human individuals. Study observations and caveats: Naive subsets, compared against memory subsets, generally had larger estimated richness values. Large sequencing depth failed to make sorted-subset sequencing complete, rarefaction showed. Limited genetic and exposure-history diversity came from having few donors.

From germline, CDR1 is MNHEY and CDR2 SMNVEV (reference sequence). V was trimmed by 1 base and J by 2 bases, leaving 11 bases between them. CDR3 size: 15 residues. Source study methods: Filtering was not the same, since immunoSEQ gave junction-only sequences without quality scores. TCRdb's copy holds only in-frame clones and misses some; the assay was immunoSEQ multiplex PCR. V and J calls plus clone size are reproduced from that table; the DNA served to infer D and trimming. This sample has around 580,000 clones, with 98% found just once. Regarding this clone: The antigen remains undetermined.

Naive CD8 cells lacked CD45RO and underwent positive selection for CCR7, leaving out terminally differentiated effector memory CD45RA+ cells. Input material: naive CD8+ T cells sorted from blood. The chain employs TRBV27 and TRBJ2-5, with a weak D call TRBD1 (5 bases). The source of this sequence is a man between 25 and 39 years old in good health. CDR3 region: CASSLFPRAQETQYF. The CDR3 nucleotides read TGTGCCAGCAGTTTATTTCCCAGGGCACAAGAGACCCAGTACTTC.